This T cell receptor (beta chain) was sequenced in a study of blood T cell repertoires in COVID-19. The wider study: The United States, Italy and Spain supplied acute and convalescent COVID-19 samples. Sources were T cells, B-cell-depleted T cells, or PBMCs; the material itself was cDNA or gDNA.

Study processing details: Nucleated cell number was recorded as an estimate derived from reference gene primer amplification. The repertoire was sequenced with immunoSEQ multiplex PCR; TCRdb's copy has only in-frame clones and lacks some. Clonal size and the V and J genes are those of that table, whereas D and trimming came from the DNA. The data show roughly 32,000 clones, about 74% seen once. CDR3 length equals 14 residues. Germline CDR1 is SNHLY and CDR2 is FYNNEI. Germline trimming cut 4 bases from V and 2 bases from J; bases unmatched to any gene: 4. The TCR comes from a human donor in a cohort sampled during active COVID-19. The chain links TRBV2 to TRBJ1-2; 7 bases fit TRBD1. Sequencing was carried out using peripheral blood. CDR3 in amino acids: CASSAVDRNYGYTF. The CDR3 DNA follows: TGTGCCAGCAGTGCCGTGGACAGGAACTATGGCTACACCTTC.